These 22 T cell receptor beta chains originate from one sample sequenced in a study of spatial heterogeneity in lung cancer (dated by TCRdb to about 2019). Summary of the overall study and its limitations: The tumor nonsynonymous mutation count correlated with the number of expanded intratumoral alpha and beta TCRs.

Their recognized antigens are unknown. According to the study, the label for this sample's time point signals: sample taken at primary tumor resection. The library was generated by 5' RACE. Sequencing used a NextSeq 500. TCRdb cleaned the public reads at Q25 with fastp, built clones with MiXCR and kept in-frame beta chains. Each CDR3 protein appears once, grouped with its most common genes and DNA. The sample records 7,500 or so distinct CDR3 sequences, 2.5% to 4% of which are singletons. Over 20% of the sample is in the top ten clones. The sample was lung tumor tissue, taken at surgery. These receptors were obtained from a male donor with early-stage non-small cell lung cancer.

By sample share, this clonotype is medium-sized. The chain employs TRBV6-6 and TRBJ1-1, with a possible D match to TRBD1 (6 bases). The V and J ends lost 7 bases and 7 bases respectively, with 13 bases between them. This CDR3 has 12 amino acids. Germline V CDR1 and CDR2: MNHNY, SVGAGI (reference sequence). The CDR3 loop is CASTPRGNEAFF. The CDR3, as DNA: TGTGCCAGCACCCCTAGGGGGAATGAAGCTTTCTTT.

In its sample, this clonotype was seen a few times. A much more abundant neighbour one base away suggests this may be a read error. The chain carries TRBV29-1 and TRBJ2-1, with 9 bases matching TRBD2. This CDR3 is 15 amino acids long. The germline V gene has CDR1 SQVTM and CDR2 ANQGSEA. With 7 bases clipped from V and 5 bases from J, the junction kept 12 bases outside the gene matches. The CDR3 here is CSAMRLAAPNNEQFF. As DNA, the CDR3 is TGCAGCGCCATGAGACTAGCGGCCCCTAACAATGAGCAGTTCTTC.

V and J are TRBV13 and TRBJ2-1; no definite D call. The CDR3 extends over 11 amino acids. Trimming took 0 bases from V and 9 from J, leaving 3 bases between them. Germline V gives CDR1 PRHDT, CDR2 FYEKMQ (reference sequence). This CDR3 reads CASSLGFEQFF. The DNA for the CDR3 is TGTGCCAGCAGCTTAGGGTTTGAGCAGTTCTTC.

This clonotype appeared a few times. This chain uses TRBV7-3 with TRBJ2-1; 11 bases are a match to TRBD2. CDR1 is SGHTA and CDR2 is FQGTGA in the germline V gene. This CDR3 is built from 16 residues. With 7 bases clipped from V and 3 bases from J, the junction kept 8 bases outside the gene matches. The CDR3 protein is CASTQTSGKHYNEQFF. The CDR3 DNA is TGTGCCAGCACCCAGACTAGCGGGAAGCACTACAATGAGCAGTTCTTC.

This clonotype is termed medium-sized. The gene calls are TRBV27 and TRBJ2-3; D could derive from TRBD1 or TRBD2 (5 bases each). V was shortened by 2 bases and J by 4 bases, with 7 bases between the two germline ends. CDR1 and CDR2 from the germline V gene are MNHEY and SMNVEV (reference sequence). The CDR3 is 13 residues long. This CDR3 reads CASSLGGSDTQYF. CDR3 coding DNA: TGTGCCAGCAGTTTAGGGGGATCAGATACGCAGTATTTT.

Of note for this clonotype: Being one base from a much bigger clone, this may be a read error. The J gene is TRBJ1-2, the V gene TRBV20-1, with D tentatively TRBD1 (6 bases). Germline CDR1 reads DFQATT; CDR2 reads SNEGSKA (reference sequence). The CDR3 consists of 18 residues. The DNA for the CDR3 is TGCAGTGCTAGAATGTCCGGAAGGGGGTTTTTGGATAACTATGGCTACAACTTC. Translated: CSARMSGRGFLDNYGYNF.

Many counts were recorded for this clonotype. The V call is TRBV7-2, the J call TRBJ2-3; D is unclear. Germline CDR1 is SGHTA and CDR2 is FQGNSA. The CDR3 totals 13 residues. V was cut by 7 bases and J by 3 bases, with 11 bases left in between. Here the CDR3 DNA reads TGTGCCAGCACCCAAGCCCGGACAGATACGCAGTATTTT. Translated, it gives CASTQARTDTQYF.

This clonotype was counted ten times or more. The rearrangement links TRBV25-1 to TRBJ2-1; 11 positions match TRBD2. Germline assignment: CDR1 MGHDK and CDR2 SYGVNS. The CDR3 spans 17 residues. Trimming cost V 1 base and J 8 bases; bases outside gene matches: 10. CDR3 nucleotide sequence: TGTGCCAGCAGTGAATCTAGCGGGGGGACCCCCCATCATGAGCAGTTCTTC. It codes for CASSESSGGTPHHEQFF.

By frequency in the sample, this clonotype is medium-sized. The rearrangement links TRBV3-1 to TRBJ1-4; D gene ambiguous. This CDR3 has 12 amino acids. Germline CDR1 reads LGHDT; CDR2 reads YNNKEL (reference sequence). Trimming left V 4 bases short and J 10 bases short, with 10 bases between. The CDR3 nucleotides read TGTGCCAGCAGCCTCGACCGGCGAAAACTGTTTTTT. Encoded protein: CASSLDRRKLFF.

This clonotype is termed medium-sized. CDR3 sequence (DNA): TGTGCCAGCAGCTTGGGTAACAGCTACGAGCAGTACTTC. Its translation: CASSLGNSYEQYF. The V and J genes are TRBV7-9 and TRBJ2-7; no reliable D call. V lost 3 bases, J lost 3 bases, and 9 bases lay in between. This CDR3 is 13 amino acids long. Germline CDR1 reads SEHNR; CDR2 reads FQNEAQ (reference sequence).

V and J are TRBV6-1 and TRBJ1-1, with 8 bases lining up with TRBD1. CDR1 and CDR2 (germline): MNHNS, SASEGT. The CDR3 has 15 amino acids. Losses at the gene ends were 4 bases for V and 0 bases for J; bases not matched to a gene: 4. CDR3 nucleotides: TGTGCCAGCAGTGGGGACAGGCTTTTGAACACTGAAGCTTTCTTT. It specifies CASSGDRLLNTEAFF.

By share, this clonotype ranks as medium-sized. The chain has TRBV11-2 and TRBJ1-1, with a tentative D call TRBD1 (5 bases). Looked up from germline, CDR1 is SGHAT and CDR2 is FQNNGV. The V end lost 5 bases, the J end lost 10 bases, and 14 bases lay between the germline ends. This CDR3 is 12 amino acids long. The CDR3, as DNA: TGTGCCAGCAGCATACAGGCTGAATCAGCTTTCTTT. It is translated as CASSIQAESAFF. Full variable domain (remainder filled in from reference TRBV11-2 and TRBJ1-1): EAGVAQSPRYKIIEKRQSVAFWCNPISGHATLYWYQQILGQGPKLLIQFQNNGVVDDSQLPKDRFSAERLKGVDSTLKIQPAKLEDSAVYLCASSIQAESAFFGQGTRLTVV.

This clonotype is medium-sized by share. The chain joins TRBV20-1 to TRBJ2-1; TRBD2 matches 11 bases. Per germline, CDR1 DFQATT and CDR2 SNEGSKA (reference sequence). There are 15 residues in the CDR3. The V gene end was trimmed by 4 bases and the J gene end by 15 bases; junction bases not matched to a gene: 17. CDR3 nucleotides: TGCAGTGCTACATCTTACGGGACTAGCGGTAAAATGGTGTTCTTC. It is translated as CSATSYGTSGKMVFF.

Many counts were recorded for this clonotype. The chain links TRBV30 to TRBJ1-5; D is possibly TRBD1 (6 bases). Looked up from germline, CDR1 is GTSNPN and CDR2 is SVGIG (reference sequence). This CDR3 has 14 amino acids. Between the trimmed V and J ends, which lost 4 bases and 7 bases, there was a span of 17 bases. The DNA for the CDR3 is TGTGCCTGGACCGAATACAGGGTTAAGCAGCCCCAGCATTTT. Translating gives CAWTEYRVKQPQHF.

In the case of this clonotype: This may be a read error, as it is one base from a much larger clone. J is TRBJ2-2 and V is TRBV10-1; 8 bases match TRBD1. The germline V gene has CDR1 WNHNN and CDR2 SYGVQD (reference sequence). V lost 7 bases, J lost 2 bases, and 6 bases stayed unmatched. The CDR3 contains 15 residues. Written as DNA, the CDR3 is TGCGCCAGCACCGAAGGGACAGGCAACACCGGGGAGCTGTTTTTT. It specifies CASTEGTGNTGELFF.

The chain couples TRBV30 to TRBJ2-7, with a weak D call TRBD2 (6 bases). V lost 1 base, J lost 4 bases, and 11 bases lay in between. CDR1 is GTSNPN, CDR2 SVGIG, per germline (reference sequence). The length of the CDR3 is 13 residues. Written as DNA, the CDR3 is TGTGCCTGGAGTGGTAGAGGGAGGTACGAGCAGTACTTC. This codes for CAWSGRGRYEQYF.

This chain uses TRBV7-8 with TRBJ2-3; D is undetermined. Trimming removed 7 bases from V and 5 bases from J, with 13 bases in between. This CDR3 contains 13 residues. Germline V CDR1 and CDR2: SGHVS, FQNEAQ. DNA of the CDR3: TGTGCCAGCATGCGGACGGTAGTAGATACGCAGTATTTT. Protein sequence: CASMRTVVDTQYF.

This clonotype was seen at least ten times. The CDR3 is CASSLQAGGQTQYF. CDR3 bases: TGTGCCAGCAGCTTGCAAGCGGGGGGACAGACCCAGTACTTC. The V and J genes are TRBV5-6 and TRBJ2-5; 9 nucleotides line up with TRBD2. J lost 6 bases, V lost 1 base, and 4 bases had no gene match. From germline, CDR1 is SGHDT and CDR2 YYEEEE. This CDR3 is built from 14 residues. Using reference TRBV5-6 and TRBJ2-5 for the parts outside the CDR3, the full variable domain is DAGVTQSPTHLIKTRGQQVTLRCSPKSGHDTVSWYQQALGQGPQFIFQYYEEEERQRGNFPDRFSGHQFPNYSSELNVNALLLGDSALYLCASSLQAGGQTQYFGPGTRLLVL.

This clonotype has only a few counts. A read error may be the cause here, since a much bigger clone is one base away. CDR3 nucleotides: TGTGCCACCAGTGATTTACAGACTTACTATGGCTACAACTTC. Translation gives CATSDLQTYYGYNF. J is TRBJ1-2 and V is TRBV24-1, with unresolved D. Germline V gene lookup returns CDR1 KGHDR and CDR2 SFDVKD. The CDR3 has 14 amino acids.

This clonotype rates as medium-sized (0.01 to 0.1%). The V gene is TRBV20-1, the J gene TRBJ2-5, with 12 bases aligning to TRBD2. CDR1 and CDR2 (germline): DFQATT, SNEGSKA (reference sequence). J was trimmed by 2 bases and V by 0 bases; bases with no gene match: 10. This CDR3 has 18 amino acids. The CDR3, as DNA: TGCAGTGCTAGAGATAATTTGCTAGCGGGAGGGGATCAAGAGACCCAGTACTTC. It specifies CSARDNLLAGGDQETQYF.

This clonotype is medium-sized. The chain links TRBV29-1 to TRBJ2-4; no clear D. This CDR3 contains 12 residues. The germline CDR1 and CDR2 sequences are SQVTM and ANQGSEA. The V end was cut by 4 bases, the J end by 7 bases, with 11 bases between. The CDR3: CSVVGVRNIQYF. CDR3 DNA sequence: TGCAGCGTTGTTGGGGTACGGAACATTCAGTACTTC.

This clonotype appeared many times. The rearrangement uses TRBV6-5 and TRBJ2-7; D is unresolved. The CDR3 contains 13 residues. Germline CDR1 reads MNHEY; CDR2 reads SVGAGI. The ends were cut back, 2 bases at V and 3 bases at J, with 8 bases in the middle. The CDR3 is CASSYAANYEQYF. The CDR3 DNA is TGTGCCAGCAGTTACGCAGCGAACTACGAGCAGTACTTC.